The 9 T cell receptor beta chains presented below share a single source sample, sequenced in a study of PD-L1 blockade in urothelial cancer. Produced via immunoSEQ multiplex PCR; TCRdb's table is partial and in-frame only. The sample has 70,000 to 75,000 clones, around 84% seen once. Here the sequenced sample was PBMCs, taken around atezolizumab (anti-PD-L1) treatment. The source is a man aged 65 to 85 with urothelial cancer.

This sequence joins TRBV19 and TRBJ2-4; 9 bases match TRBD1. Germline assignment: CDR1 LNHDA and CDR2 SQIVND (reference sequence). This CDR3 has 17 amino acids. Losses at the gene ends were 1 base for V and 2 bases for J; bases not matched to a gene: 6. CDR3 residues: CASSIVTGGAPKNIQYF. CDR3 DNA: TGTGCCAGTAGTATAGTCACAGGGGGCGCACCCAAAAACATTCAGTACTTC.

The chain employs TRBV6-1 and TRBJ2-7; 8 nucleotides match TRBD1. The CDR3 has 14 residues. Germline lookup yields CDR1 MNHNS and CDR2 SASEGT. The V segment lost 5 bases and the J segment 4 bases; nucleotides outside the gene matches: 7. The CDR3 here is CASSIRDRKYEQYF. In nucleotides, the CDR3 is TGTGCCAGCAGTATCCGGGACAGGAAATACGAGCAGTACTTC.

This clone was seen at least ten times. The genes are TRBV5-1 and TRBJ2-7; D is possibly TRBD2 (6 bases). The germline V gene has CDR1 SGHRS and CDR2 YFSETQ. CDR3 length equals 16 residues. V was shortened by 0 bases and J by 4 bases, with 17 bases between the two germline ends. The CDR3 loop reads CASSLAPDGAGYEQYF. The CDR3, as DNA: TGCGCCAGCAGCTTGGCCCCAGACGGGGCGGGGTACGAGCAGTACTTC. Complete variable domain (other parts from reference TRBV5-1 and TRBJ2-7): KAGVTQTPRYLIKTRGQQVTLSCSPISGHRSVSWYQQTPGQGLQFLFEYFSETQRNKGNFPGRFSGRQFSNSRSEMNVSTLELGDSALYLCASSLAPDGAGYEQYFGPGTRLTVT.

The CDR3 loop reads CASSSLGGQVGNEQFF. In DNA, the CDR3 is TGCGCCAGCAGTAGCCTCGGGGGGCAGGTAGGCAATGAGCAGTTCTTC. The rearrangement links TRBV5-1 to TRBJ2-1, with D perhaps matching TRBD2 (7 bases). This CDR3 is built from 16 residues. V was cut by 5 bases and J by 6 bases, with 21 bases left in between. CDR1 and CDR2 (germline): SGHRS, YFSETQ.

The chain uses TRBV27 and TRBJ2-7, with 7 bases aligning to TRBD1. V was clipped by 0 bases and J by 2 bases; unmatched bases: 7. Germline V gene data show CDR1 as MNHEY and CDR2 as SMNVEV (reference sequence). CDR3 length equals 16 residues. CDR3 DNA sequence: TGTGCCAGCAGTTTATCCCCCGGGACAGCCACCTACGAGCAGTACTTC. Residues: CASSLSPGTATYEQYF.

This clone occurred once. The V call is TRBV14, the J call TRBJ1-2, with D hard to call. The germline V and J ends were trimmed by 0 bases and 8 bases, with 13 bases remaining between them. This CDR3 contains 14 residues. Germline V lookup: CDR1 SGHDN, CDR2 FVKESK. The CDR3 region is CASSQESFSGGYTF. The CDR3 DNA sequence: TGTGCCAGCAGCCAAGAGAGTTTTTCCGGGGGCTACACCTTC.

DNA for the CDR3: TGTGCCAGCAGTTGGGGGGGCTTGGGCAGGGATCAGCCCCAGCATTTT. Amino acids: CASSWGGLGRDQPQHF. The chain has TRBV28 and TRBJ1-5, with D possibly being TRBD1 (6 bases). There are 16 residues in the CDR3. Germline CDR1 MDHEN, CDR2 SYDVKM. Trimming took 4 bases from V and 5 from J, leaving 18 bases between them.

The V and J genes are TRBV5-1 and TRBJ2-7, with D possibly being TRBD1 (6 bases). CDR3 size: 13 residues. The germline V gene encodes CDR1 SGHRS and CDR2 YFSETQ. V lost 7 bases to trimming and J lost 3 bases, with 14 bases between them. The CDR3, as DNA: TGCGCCAGCTCCCCGGGACAAGACTACGAGCAGTACTTC. Translating gives CASSPGQDYEQYF.

J is TRBJ2-7 and V is TRBV29-1, with 7 bases aligning to TRBD1. The germline gives CDR1 SQVTM, CDR2 ANQGSEA. The CDR3 contains 12 residues. The V gene end was trimmed by 4 bases and the J gene end by 2 bases; junction bases not matched to a gene: 2. CDR3 in amino acids: CSVVGQTYEQYF. CDR3 sequence (DNA): TGCAGCGTTGTGGGACAGACCTACGAGCAGTACTTC.